The present T cell receptor beta chain was sequenced within a study of T cells in Graves' hyperthyroidism and ophthalmopathy. Study conclusions and caveats: Blood also held most thyroid clonotypes expanded beyond 0.001.

Using RNA transcripts as the source, TCR beta CDR3 regions were amplified. TCR CDR3 regions were first amplified by RT-PCR with HTBI primers. One entry per CDR3 protein results from TCRdb running MiXCR on the multiplex PCR reads. The sample carries 690,000 or so distinct CDR3 sequences, about 19% recorded once. This CDR3 has 14 amino acids. Looked up from germline, CDR1 is SGHDT and CDR2 is YYEEEE. The V end lost 4 bases, the J end lost 2 bases, and 13 bases lay between the germline ends. The study left out patients who had uncontrolled infection, other autoimmune disease, pregnancy or lactation. Out of roughly 9.1 ml of fresh peripheral blood came the PBMCs. This clonotype appeared a few times. What it binds is unknown.

The receptor's source is a woman aged 45-60 years with Graves' hyperthyroidism that later progressed to Graves' ophthalmopathy. The V gene is TRBV5-6, the J gene TRBJ2-7; the D gene is possibly TRBD2 (5 bases). Material: blood. The CDR3 nucleotides are TGTGCCAGCAGCCAACCAGCGGTGGCCTACGAGCAGTACTTC. It encodes CASSQPAVAYEQYF. The complete variable domain, with remaining parts taken from reference TRBV5-6 and TRBJ2-7, reads DAGVTQSPTHLIKTRGQQVTLRCSPKSGHDTVSWYQQALGQGPQFIFQYYEEEERQRGNFPDRFSGHQFPNYSSELNVNALLLGDSALYLCASSQPAVAYEQYFGPGTRLTVT.